One and the same sample provided the 30 T cell receptor beta chains below, sequenced in a study of blood T cells in healthy people across ages. For the second PCR, which ran for about 7 to 11 cycles, a sample-barcoded 5' primer and a J-beta primer mix were used. TCRdb re-called the 5' RACE reads with MiXCR, one entry per CDR3 protein. The repertoire holds 1.5 million to 2 million distinct CDR3 sequences, with around 48% as singletons. Sequenced: blood. All receptors derive from a woman between 40 and 50 years old in good health.

The rearrangement joins TRBV5-5 to TRBJ1-5; 11 bases are a match to TRBD1. J was trimmed by 1 base and V by 4 bases; bases with no gene match: 10. In germline, CDR1 is SGHKS, CDR2 YYEKEE (reference sequence). This CDR3 comprises 18 residues. This CDR3 is CASSHPGQGVRSNQPQHF. The DNA of the CDR3 is TGTGCCAGCAGCCATCCGGGACAGGGGGTTCGGAGCAATCAGCCCCAGCATTTT.

The rearrangement links TRBV2 to TRBJ2-7; TRBD1 aligns across 7 bases. Germline V gene lookup returns CDR1 SNHLY and CDR2 FYNNEI. V lost 7 bases, J lost 2 bases, and 5 bases stayed unmatched. This CDR3 has 13 residues. This CDR3 reads CASKGTETYEQYF. The CDR3 DNA sequence: TGTGCCAGCAAAGGGACAGAAACCTACGAGCAGTACTTC.

V gene TRBV20-1 combines with J gene TRBJ2-1, with D maybe TRBD2 (5 bases). Trimming pared 0 bases from V and 8 bases from J, leaving 17 bases between. Germline assignment: CDR1 DFQATT and CDR2 SNEGSKA (reference sequence). The CDR3 contains 15 residues. CDR3 sequence reads: CSARDTGLAGDEQFF. The CDR3 region has the DNA TGCAGTGCTAGAGATACCGGCCTAGCTGGGGATGAGCAGTTCTTC.

V gene TRBV29-1 combines with J gene TRBJ1-1; 7 nucleotides line up with TRBD1. The germline gives CDR1 SQVTM, CDR2 ANQGSEA. J lost 7 bases, V lost 6 bases, and 2 bases had no gene match. The CDR3 consists of 10 residues. The CDR3 loop reads CSVGGLEAFF. Written as DNA, the CDR3 is TGCAGCGTAGGGGGCCTTGAAGCTTTCTTT. The entire variable domain, with the rest obtained from reference TRBV29-1 and TRBJ1-1, is as follows: SAVISQKPSRDICQRGTSLTIQCQVDSQVTMMFWYRQQPGQSLTLIATANQGSEATYESGFVIDKFPISRPNLTFSTLTVSNMSPEDSSIYLCSVGGLEAFFGQGTRLTVV.

The V and J genes are TRBV29-1 and TRBJ2-7, with 9 bases identical to TRBD1. The germline V gene has CDR1 SQVTM and CDR2 ANQGSEA. The length of the CDR3 is 13 residues. V was pared by 5 bases and J by 7 bases, with 9 bases of the junction left unmatched. The CDR3 reads CSVRTGATWEQYF. In nucleotides, the CDR3 is TGCAGCGTTCGGACAGGGGCCACTTGGGAGCAGTACTTC.

The genes are TRBV5-1 and TRBJ2-5; D is possibly TRBD1 (5 bases). Germline loops: CDR1 SGHRS, CDR2 YFSETQ. This CDR3 contains 14 residues. With 4 bases removed from V and 11 bases from J, the gap between germline ends came to 21 bases. The CDR3 loop is CASSAQGRDSEQYF. CDR3 nucleotide sequence: TGCGCCAGCAGCGCGCAGGGTCGAGATAGTGAGCAGTACTTC.

The CDR3 bases are TGTGCCAGCCGAGTCTGGGGACTTGCCTCCTACAATGAGCAGTTCTTC. Translation gives CASRVWGLASYNEQFF. This rearrangement joins TRBV6-5 to TRBJ2-1; maybe TRBD2 (6 bases). This CDR3 spans 16 amino acids. Trimming removed 8 bases at V and 0 bases at J, with 17 bases between. Germline V gene data show CDR1 as MNHEY and CDR2 as SVGAGI.

This clonotype was seen more than once but under ten times. The chain couples TRBV27 to TRBJ2-5; 12 nucleotides line up with TRBD1. This CDR3 spans 15 amino acids. V gave up 5 bases and J gave up 4 bases; unmatched junction bases: 5. The germline CDR1 and CDR2 sequences are MNHEY and SMNVEV (reference sequence). The CDR3 sequence is CASSRDRGRGETQYF. CDR3 DNA sequence: TGTGCCAGCAGTAGGGACAGGGGGCGAGGAGAGACCCAGTACTTC.

The chain uses TRBV20-1 and TRBJ2-3; 11 nucleotides align to TRBD2. Germline trimming cut 6 bases from V and 0 bases from J; bases unmatched to any gene: 5. This CDR3 region has 15 residues. In germline, CDR1 is DFQATT, CDR2 SNEGSKA (reference sequence). In DNA, the CDR3 is TGCAGTGCCTCCGGGACTAGCGGTAGCACAGATACGCAGTATTTT. As protein: CSASGTSGSTDTQYF.

This clonotype was counted between two and nine times. The genes are TRBV20-1 and TRBJ2-1, with 9 bases identical to TRBD2. The V and J ends lost 2 bases and 5 bases, in that order; junction bases with no gene match: 4. Germline assignment: CDR1 DFQATT and CDR2 SNEGSKA (reference sequence). The CDR3 has 14 residues. CDR3 in amino acids: CSARTAGGNNEQFF. The CDR3 DNA follows: TGCAGTGCTAGAACAGCGGGGGGCAACAATGAGCAGTTCTTC.

This clonotype was seen at least ten times. The chain employs TRBV3-1 and TRBJ2-7, with D possibly TRBD1 on 5 matching bases. V gave up 4 bases and J gave up 2 bases, with 15 bases separating them. The CDR3 runs 15 residues. Germline-derived CDR1 and CDR2 are LGHDT and YNNKEL (reference sequence). The CDR3 nucleotides read TGTGCCAGCAGCCCCACCCGGGCAGGGCCCTACGAGCAGTACTTC. Encoded protein: CASSPTRAGPYEQYF.

This clonotype occurred a few times. The chain is built from TRBV20-1 and TRBJ1-2, with 8 bases matching TRBD1. Germline values: CDR1 DFQATT, CDR2 SNEGSKA (reference sequence). This CDR3 has 13 residues. The V and J ends lost 5 bases and 6 bases, in that order; junction bases with no gene match: 8. The DNA for the CDR3 is TGCAGTGCTGCCGGACAGGGTGTGGATGGCTACACCTTC. Translated: CSAAGQGVDGYTF.

This clonotype was counted between two and nine times. V and J are TRBV27 and TRBJ2-6; possibly TRBD1 or TRBD2 for D (5 bases each). With 8 bases removed from V and 2 bases from J, the gap between germline ends came to 13 bases. CDR3 size: 15 residues. The germline V gene has CDR1 MNHEY and CDR2 SMNVEV (reference sequence). As DNA, the CDR3 is TGTGCCAGCGCTAAAGGGGACCCTGGGGCCAACGTCCTGACTTTC. It codes for CASAKGDPGANVLTF.

The rearrangement uses TRBV7-3 and TRBJ1-1; D uncertain. Germline V gene sequence: CDR1 SGHTA, CDR2 FQGTGA. Trimming removed 2 bases at V and 7 bases at J, with 11 bases between. The CDR3 sequence is 13 residues long. The CDR3 sequence: CASSLGSAGEAFF. The CDR3 DNA reads TGTGCCAGCAGCTTAGGATCGGCCGGTGAAGCTTTCTTT.

V and J are TRBV2 and TRBJ2-3; no definite D call. The CDR3 loop spans 16 amino acids. The ends were cut back, 2 bases at V and 6 bases at J, with 18 bases in the middle. Germline values: CDR1 SNHLY, CDR2 FYNNEI. The CDR3 region is CASSEPEDSSEDTQYF. The CDR3 DNA reads as TGTGCCAGCAGTGAACCCGAAGACTCCTCGGAGGATACGCAGTATTTT.

The rearrangement uses TRBV4-3 and TRBJ2-7, with 7 bases that match TRBD1. This CDR3 has 15 amino acids. Germline CDR1 is LGHNA and CDR2 is YSLEER. Trimming cost V 4 bases and J 1 base; bases outside gene matches: 7. The CDR3 DNA is TGCGCCAGCAGCCTGCAGACAGGGATATCCTACGAGCAGTACTTC. It codes for CASSLQTGISYEQYF.

Notes on this clonotype: Sequence at one end of the junction differs from germline and may be a read error. This chain uses TRBV7-2 with TRBJ1-6; a possible D gene is TRBD1 (5 bases). Germline V gives CDR1 SGHTA, CDR2 FQGNSA. The CDR3 has 13 amino acids. CDR3 sequence reads: CASSLGGGSPPHF. CDR3 sequence (DNA): TGTGCCAGCAGCTTAGGGGGGGGTTCACCCCCCCACTTT.

To note about this clonotype: The junction and the germline gene differ at one end; a read error may be behind it. This rearrangement joins TRBV15 to TRBJ2-1; TRBD1 matches 9 bases. CDR1 LNHNV and CDR2 YYDKDF come from the germline V gene (reference sequence). CDR3 length equals 14 residues. As DNA, the CDR3 is TGTGCCACCGGCAGAGGAGGGACAGGGATTGAGCAGTTCTTC. It is translated as CATGRGGTGIEQFF.

The rearrangement links TRBV29-1 to TRBJ2-5; D might be TRBD2 (5 bases). The CDR3 is made up of 14 amino acids. Germline V gives CDR1 SQVTM, CDR2 ANQGSEA. Trimming took off 7 bases at V and 5 bases at J, with 20 bases between the two ends. The CDR3 protein is CSAESRWGVETQYF. In nucleotides, the CDR3 is TGCAGCGCGGAAAGTCGTTGGGGAGTTGAGACCCAGTACTTC.

This chain uses TRBV20-1 with TRBJ2-1; possibly TRBD1 for D (5 bases). The V gene's germline CDR1 is DFQATT and CDR2 SNEGSKA (reference sequence). The CDR3 sequence is 11 residues long. V dropped 1 base and J dropped 12 bases, with 10 bases sitting between them. The CDR3 loop reads CSARVGVGQFF. The CDR3 DNA follows: TGCAGTGCTAGAGTAGGGGTGGGGCAGTTCTTC.

The gene calls are TRBV5-6 and TRBJ2-3, with TRBD2 identical over 10 bases. This CDR3 has 19 amino acids. The germline V gene has CDR1 SGHDT and CDR2 YYEEEE. Unmatched junction bases numbered 12, after V lost 2 bases and J lost 0 bases. This chain's CDR3 is CASSFPGLASPTSTDTQYF. The CDR3 coding sequence is TGTGCCAGCAGCTTCCCGGGACTAGCGAGCCCCACTAGCACAGATACGCAGTATTTT. Drawing the rest from reference TRBV5-6 and TRBJ2-3, the complete variable domain is DAGVTQSPTHLIKTRGQQVTLRCSPKSGHDTVSWYQQALGQGPQFIFQYYEEEERQRGNFPDRFSGHQFPNYSSELNVNALLLGDSALYLCASSFPGLASPTSTDTQYFGPGTRLTVL.

This clonotype was seen repeatedly, ten times or more. The chain is built from TRBV5-1 and TRBJ2-7, with D hard to call. The germline V gene has CDR1 SGHRS and CDR2 YFSETQ. V shed 0 bases and J shed 5 bases, with 9 bases lying between them. The CDR3 runs to 13 residues. CDR3: CASSLGGSDEQYF. In DNA form, the CDR3 reads TGCGCCAGCAGCTTGGGAGGCAGTGACGAGCAGTACTTC.

This chain connects TRBV7-9 to TRBJ2-1; 9 bases align to TRBD1. V lost 3 bases, J lost 5 bases, and 8 bases stayed unmatched. The CDR3 totals 16 residues. Germline V gene sequence: CDR1 SEHNR, CDR2 FQNEAQ (reference sequence). CDR3 sequence (DNA): TGTGCCAGCAGCTTGACTCCGGGACAGGGCAACAATGAGCAGTTCTTC. It is translated as CASSLTPGQGNNEQFF.

This clonotype showed up just a few times. The chain combines TRBV7-2 with TRBJ2-5, with a tentative D call TRBD2 (5 bases). Trimming pared 5 bases from V and 5 bases from J, leaving 9 bases between. This CDR3 has 12 residues. CDR1 SGHTA and CDR2 FQGNSA come from the germline V gene. The CDR3 bases are TGTGCCAGCAGCACGAGGGCTGAGACCCAGTACTTC. Residues: CASSTRAETQYF.

There are many counts of this clonotype. A read error may produce the germline difference seen at one junction end. V usage is TRBV5-1 and J usage is TRBJ2-1, with no clear D. The CDR3 is made up of 12 amino acids. Germline loops: CDR1 SGHRS, CDR2 YFSETQ. CDR3 sequence (DNA): TGTGCCAGCAGTCTAGTGGTCAATGAGCAGTTCTTC. Translating gives CASSLVVNEQFF. Combining the CDR3 with reference TRBV5-1 and TRBJ2-1 gives the whole variable domain KAGVTQTPRYLIKTRGQQVTLSCSPISGHRSVSWYQQTPGQGLQFLFEYFSETQRNKGNFPGRFSGRQFSNSRSEMNVSTLELGDSALYLCASSLVVNEQFFGPGTRLTVL.

The chain joins TRBV10-3 to TRBJ2-5, with 10 bases matching TRBD2. The J segment lost 2 bases and the V segment lost 4 bases, leaving 10 bases of the junction unmatched. Per germline, CDR1 ENHRY and CDR2 SYGVKD. There are 17 residues in the CDR3. Here the CDR3 reads CAISGAGGPRLQETQYF. The CDR3 DNA sequence: TGTGCCATCAGTGGAGCGGGGGGGCCTAGGTTACAAGAGACCCAGTACTTC.

This clonotype was found a few times. The rearrangement joins TRBV18 to TRBJ2-1; D possibly uses TRBD1 or TRBD2 (5 bases each). Germline values: CDR1 KGHSH, CDR2 LQKENI. The germline V and J ends were trimmed by 3 bases and 2 bases, with 8 bases remaining between them. The CDR3 sequence is 14 residues long. DNA for the CDR3: TGTGCCAGCTCACCCAAGGGACCCTACAATGAGCAGTTCTTC. The encoded protein is CASSPKGPYNEQFF. Full variable domain (outside the CDR3, taken from reference TRBV18 and TRBJ2-1): NAGVMQNPRHLVRRRGQEARLRCSPMKGHSHVYWYRQLPEEGLKFMVYLQKENIIDESGMPKERFSAEFPKEGPSILRIQQVVRGDSAAYFCASSPKGPYNEQFFGPGTRLTVL.

The rearrangement uses TRBV27 and TRBJ1-2; TRBD1 matches 7 bases. There are 14 residues in the CDR3. Germline V lookup: CDR1 MNHEY, CDR2 SMNVEV (reference sequence). V gave up 7 bases and J gave up 8 bases; unmatched junction bases: 13. CDR3 DNA: TGTGCCAGCAAGCCCCGGACAGGTCCAGAGGGCTACACCTTC. As protein: CASKPRTGPEGYTF.

The chain links TRBV20-1 to TRBJ2-1; TRBD1 matches at 8 bases. Trimming removed 6 bases from V and 8 bases from J; junction bases left unmatched: 6. This CDR3 contains 12 residues. The germline CDR1 and CDR2 sequences are DFQATT and SNEGSKA (reference sequence). The CDR3 reads CSADREGDEQFF. CDR3 DNA sequence: TGCAGTGCGGACAGGGAAGGGGATGAGCAGTTCTTC.

This clonotype has only a few counts. CDR3 loop: CASRPQTVSGANVLTF. Here the CDR3 DNA reads TGTGCCAGCAGGCCCCAGACAGTCTCTGGGGCCAACGTCCTGACTTTC. This chain joins TRBV12-3 or TRBV12-4 and TRBJ2-6; maybe TRBD1 (5 bases). The V gene lost 6 bases and the J gene lost 0 bases, with 12 bases spanning the gap. The CDR3 is 16 amino acids.